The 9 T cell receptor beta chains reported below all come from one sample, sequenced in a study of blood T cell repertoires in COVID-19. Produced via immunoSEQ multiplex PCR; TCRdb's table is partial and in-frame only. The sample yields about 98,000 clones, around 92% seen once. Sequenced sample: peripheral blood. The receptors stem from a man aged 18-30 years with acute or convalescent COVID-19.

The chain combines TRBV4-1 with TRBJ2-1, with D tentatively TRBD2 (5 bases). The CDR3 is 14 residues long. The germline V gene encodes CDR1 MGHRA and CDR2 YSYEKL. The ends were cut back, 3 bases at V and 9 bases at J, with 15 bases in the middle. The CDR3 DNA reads TGCGCCAGCAGCCATCCCGGGAAAGGTCCTGAGCAGTTCTTC. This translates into CASSHPGKGPEQFF.

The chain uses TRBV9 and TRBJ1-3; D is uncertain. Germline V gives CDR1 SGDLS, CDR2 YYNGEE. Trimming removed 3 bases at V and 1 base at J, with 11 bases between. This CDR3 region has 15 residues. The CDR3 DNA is TGTGCCAGCAGCGGAAGAGATCGGTCTGGAAACACCATATATTTT. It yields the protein CASSGRDRSGNTIYF.

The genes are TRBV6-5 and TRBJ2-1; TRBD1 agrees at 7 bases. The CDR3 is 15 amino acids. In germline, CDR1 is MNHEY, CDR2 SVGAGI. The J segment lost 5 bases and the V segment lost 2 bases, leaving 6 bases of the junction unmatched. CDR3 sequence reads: CASSYVGTVNNEQFF. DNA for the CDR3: TGTGCCAGCAGTTACGTAGGGACAGTGAACAATGAGCAGTTCTTC.

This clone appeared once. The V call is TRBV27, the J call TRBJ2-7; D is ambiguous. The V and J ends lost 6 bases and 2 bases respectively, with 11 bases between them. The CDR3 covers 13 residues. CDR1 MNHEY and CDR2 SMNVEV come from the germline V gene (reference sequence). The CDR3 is CASRQQQPYEQYF. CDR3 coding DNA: TGTGCCAGCAGACAACAGCAGCCCTACGAGCAGTACTTC.

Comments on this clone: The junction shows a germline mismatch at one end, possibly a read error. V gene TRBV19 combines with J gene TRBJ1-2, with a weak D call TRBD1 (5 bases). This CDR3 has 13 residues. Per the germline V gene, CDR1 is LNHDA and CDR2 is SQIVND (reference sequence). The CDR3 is CASSMTANYGYTF. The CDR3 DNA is TGTGCCAGTAGTATGACAGCTAATTATGGCTACACCTTC.

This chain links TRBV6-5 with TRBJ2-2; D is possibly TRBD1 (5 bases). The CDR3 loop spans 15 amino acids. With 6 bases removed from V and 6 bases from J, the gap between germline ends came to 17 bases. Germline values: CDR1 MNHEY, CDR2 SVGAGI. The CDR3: CASSRLLVGAGELFF. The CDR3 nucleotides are TGTGCCAGCAGCCGACTCTTGGTAGGGGCCGGGGAGCTGTTTTTT.

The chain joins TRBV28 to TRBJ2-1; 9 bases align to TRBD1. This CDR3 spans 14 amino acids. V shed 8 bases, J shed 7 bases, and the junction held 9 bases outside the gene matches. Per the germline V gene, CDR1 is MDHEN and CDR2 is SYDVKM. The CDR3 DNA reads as TGTGCCAGCCTCGGGACAGGGAGTAGTAATGAGCAGTTCTTC. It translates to CASLGTGSSNEQFF. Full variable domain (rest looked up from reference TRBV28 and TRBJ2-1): DVKVTQSSRYLVKRTGEKVFLECVQDMDHENMFWYRQDPGLGLRLIYFSYDVKMKEKGDIPEGYSVSREKKERFSLILESASTNQTSMYLCASLGTGSSNEQFFGPGTRLTVL.

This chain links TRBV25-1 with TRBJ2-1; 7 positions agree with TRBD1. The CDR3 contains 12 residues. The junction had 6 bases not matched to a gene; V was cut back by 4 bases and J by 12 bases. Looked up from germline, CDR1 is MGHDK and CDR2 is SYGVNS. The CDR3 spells CASSGLTGLQFF. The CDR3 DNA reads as TGTGCCAGCAGTGGATTGACAGGGCTGCAGTTCTTC.

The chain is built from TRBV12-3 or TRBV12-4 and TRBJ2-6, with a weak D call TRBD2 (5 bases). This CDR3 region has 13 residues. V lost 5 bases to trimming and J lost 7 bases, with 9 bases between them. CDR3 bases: TGTGCCAGCAGTCGGCGGGTTGCCAACGTCCTGACTTTC. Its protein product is CASSRRVANVLTF.